The clone carrying this T cell receptor (beta chain) was seen more than once but under ten times. No antigen is known for it. Cell sorting via CD45RO/CCR7/CD25/CD127/CD95/CD27 was performed to obtain CD4+ naive, central memory, regulatory and stem cell-like memory cells. Populations obtained by sorting all exceeded 95% purity. This entry belongs to a study of beta chain features in type 1 diabetes. Across the study: The study examined roughly 100 million sorted cells across all samples. Study-wide results and caveats: There was no resolution here of whether HLA type influences TCRB rearrangement. Within each of all four CD4+ subsets, Type 1 diabetes patients had TCRB CDR3s that were moderately but significantly shorter.

Germline lookup yields CDR1 KGHSH and CDR2 LQKENI. CDR3 length equals 15 residues. V was shortened by 4 bases and J by 4 bases, with 14 bases between the two germline ends. Of the isolated RNA, all was reverse transcribed, and so the sequenced material was expressed TCRB transcripts. The repertoire was sequenced with immunoSEQ multiplex PCR; TCRdb's copy has only in-frame clones and lacks some. Of some 700,000 clones listed, under 15% are singletons. What was sequenced was naive CD4+ T cells from blood. This clonotype was sampled from a man younger than 35 with type 1 diabetes. V gene TRBV18 combines with J gene TRBJ1-5; no clear D. In DNA form, the CDR3 reads TGTGCCAGCTCACTAGAGGGAGGCCTAAATCAGCCCCAGCATTTT. Translating it yields CASSLEGGLNQPQHF. Filled out from reference TRBV18 and TRBJ1-5, the complete variable domain reads NAGVMQNPRHLVRRRGQEARLRCSPMKGHSHVYWYRQLPEEGLKFMVYLQKENIIDESGMPKERFSAEFPKEGPSILRIQQVVRGDSAAYFCASSLEGGLNQPQHFGDGTRLSIL.